This TCR beta chain is drawn from a study of a mutant IDH1 vaccine in newly diagnosed glioma. Time point in this sample: week 47, end of study. It was 300 ug of mutant IDH1 20-mer peptide that made up each vaccine dose, given with topical imiquimod. This clone came up a few times. Its antigen is still unknown. TCRdb's copy holds only in-frame clones and misses some; the assay was immunoSEQ multiplex PCR. The sample records fewer than 45,000 clones, 82% being singletons. CDR1 LGHNA and CDR2 YNFKEQ come from the germline V gene. CDR3 length: 16 residues. Trimming stripped 2 bases from V and 1 base from J, with 14 bases between.

The source material was PBMCs, sampled from a glioma patient whose treatment included an IDH1 peptide vaccine. The chain has TRBV4-2 and TRBJ1-1, with a weak D call TRBD1 (6 bases). The sequence came from a man between 18 and 29 years old with glioma. Some clones in this sample may be carry-over from other donors' samples. As DNA, the CDR3 is TGTGCCAGCAGCCAACCGGTGGCAGGGGAGAACACTGAAGCTTTCTTT. It codes for CASSQPVAGENTEAFF.